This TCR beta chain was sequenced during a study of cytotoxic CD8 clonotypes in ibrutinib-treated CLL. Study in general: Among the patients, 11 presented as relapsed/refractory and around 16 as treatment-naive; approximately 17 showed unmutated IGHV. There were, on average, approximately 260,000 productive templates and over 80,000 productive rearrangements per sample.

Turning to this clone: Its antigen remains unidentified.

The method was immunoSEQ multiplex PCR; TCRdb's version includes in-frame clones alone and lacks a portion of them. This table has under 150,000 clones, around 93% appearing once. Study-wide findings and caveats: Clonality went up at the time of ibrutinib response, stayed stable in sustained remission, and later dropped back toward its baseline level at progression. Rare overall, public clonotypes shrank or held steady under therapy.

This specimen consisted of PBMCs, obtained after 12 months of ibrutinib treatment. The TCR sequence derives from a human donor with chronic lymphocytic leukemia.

The CDR3 reads CASSEAGVDTEAFF. The CDR3 region has the DNA TGTGCCAGCAGTGAAGCTGGAGTGGACACTGAAGCTTTCTTT. The chain links TRBV6-1 to TRBJ1-1; the D is unclear. Trimming removed 0 bases from V and 3 bases from J, with 8 bases in between. This CDR3 has 14 residues. Germline V CDR1 and CDR2: MNHNS, SASEGT.